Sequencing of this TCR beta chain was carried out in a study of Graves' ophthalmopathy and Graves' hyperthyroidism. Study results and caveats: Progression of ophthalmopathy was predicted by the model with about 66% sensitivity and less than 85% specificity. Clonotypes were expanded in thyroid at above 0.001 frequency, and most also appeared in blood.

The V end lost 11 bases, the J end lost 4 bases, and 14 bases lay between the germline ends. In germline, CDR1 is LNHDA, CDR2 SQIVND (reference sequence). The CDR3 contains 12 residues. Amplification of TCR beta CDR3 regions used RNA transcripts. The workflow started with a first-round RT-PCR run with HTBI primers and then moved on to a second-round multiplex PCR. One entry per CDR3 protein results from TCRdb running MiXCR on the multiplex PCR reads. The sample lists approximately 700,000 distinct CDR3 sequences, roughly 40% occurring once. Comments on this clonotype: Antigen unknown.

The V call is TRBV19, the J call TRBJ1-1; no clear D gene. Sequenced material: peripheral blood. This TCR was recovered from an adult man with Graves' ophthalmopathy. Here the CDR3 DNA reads TGTGCCCGGGCCCCGTCTGGCACTGAAGCTTTCTTT. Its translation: CARAPSGTEAFF.